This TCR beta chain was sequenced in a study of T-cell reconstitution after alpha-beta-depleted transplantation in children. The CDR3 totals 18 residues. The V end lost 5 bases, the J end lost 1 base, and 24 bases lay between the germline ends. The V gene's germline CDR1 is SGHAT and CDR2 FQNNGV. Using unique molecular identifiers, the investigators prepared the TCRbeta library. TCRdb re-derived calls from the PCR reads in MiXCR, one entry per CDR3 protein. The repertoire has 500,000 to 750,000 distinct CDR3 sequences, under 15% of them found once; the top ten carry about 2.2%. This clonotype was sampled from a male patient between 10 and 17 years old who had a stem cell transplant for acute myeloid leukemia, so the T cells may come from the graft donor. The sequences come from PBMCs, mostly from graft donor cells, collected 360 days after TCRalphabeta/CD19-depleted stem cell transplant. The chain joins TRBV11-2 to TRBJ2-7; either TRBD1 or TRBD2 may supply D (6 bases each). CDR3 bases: TGTGCCAGCAGCATTATTTTGGGGGCGGGGACGATATCCTACGAGCAGTACTTC. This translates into CASSIILGAGTISYEQYF.